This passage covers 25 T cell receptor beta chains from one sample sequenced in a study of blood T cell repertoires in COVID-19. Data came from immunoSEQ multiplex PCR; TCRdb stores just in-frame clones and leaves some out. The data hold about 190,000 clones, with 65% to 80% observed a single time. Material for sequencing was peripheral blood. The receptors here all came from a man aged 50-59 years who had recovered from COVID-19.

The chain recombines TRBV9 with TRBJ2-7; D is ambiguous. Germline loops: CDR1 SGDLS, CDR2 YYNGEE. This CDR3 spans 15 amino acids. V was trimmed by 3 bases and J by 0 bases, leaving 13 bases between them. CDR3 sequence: CASSAHPESSYEQYF. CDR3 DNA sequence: TGTGCCAGCAGCGCTCACCCCGAGAGCTCCTACGAGCAGTACTTC.

CDR3 in DNA: TGTGCCAGCAGTTACAAGCCGGGACTAAGCTACGAGCAGTACTTC. Its translation: CASSYKPGLSYEQYF. The genes are TRBV6-5 and TRBJ2-7; 7 nucleotides agree with TRBD2. The CDR3 totals 15 residues. Germline lookup yields CDR1 MNHEY and CDR2 SVGAGI. V trimming: 2 bases; J trimming: 3 bases; junction bases outside the gene matches: 7.

The CDR3 sequence is CASWGGIQPQHF. The CDR3 DNA reads TGTGCCAGCTGGGGGGGTATCCAGCCCCAGCATTTT. The chain links TRBV6-5 to TRBJ1-5, with D possibly being TRBD1 (5 bases). V lost 8 bases and J lost 7, with 12 bases in between. CDR3 length equals 12 residues. CDR1 and CDR2 (germline): MNHEY, SVGAGI.

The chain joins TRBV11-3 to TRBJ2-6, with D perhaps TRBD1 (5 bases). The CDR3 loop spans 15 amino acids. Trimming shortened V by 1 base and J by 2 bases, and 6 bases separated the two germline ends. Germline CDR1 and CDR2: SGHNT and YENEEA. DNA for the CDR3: TGTGCCAGCAGCTTAGGCAGGGCTGGGGCCAACGTCCTGACTTTC. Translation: CASSLGRAGANVLTF.

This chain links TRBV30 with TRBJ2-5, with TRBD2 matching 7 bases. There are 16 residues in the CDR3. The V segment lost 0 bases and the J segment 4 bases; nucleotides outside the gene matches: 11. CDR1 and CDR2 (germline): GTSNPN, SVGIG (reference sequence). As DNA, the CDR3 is TGTGCCTGGAGTGTATTGGCGCTAGCGGTCGGAGAGACCCAGTACTTC. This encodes CAWSVLALAVGETQYF.

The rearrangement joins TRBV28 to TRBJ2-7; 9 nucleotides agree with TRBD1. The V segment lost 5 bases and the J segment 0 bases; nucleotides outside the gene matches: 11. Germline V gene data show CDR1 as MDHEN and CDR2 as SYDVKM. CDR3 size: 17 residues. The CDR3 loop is CASSTLPGQGPSYEQYF. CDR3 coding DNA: TGTGCCAGCAGTACACTACCGGGACAGGGACCCTCCTACGAGCAGTACTTC.

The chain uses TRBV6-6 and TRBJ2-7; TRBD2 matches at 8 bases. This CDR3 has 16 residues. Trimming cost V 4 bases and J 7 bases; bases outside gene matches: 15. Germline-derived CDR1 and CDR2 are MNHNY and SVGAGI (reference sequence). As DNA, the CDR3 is TGTGCCAGCAGTTCTTCTTATGGCGGGAGGAGTCATGAGCAGTACTTC. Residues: CASSSSYGGRSHEQYF.

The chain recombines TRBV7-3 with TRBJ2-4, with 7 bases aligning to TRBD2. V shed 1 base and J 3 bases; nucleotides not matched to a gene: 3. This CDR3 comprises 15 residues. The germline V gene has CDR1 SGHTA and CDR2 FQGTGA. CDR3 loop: CASSLKGGSKNIQYF. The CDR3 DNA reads TGTGCCAGCAGCTTAAAAGGCGGGAGCAAAAACATTCAGTACTTC.

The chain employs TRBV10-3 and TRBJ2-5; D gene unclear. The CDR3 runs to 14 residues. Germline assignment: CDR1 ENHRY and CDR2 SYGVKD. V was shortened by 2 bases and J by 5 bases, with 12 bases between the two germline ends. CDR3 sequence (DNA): TGTGCCATCAGTGAGGAGTGGGCTGGTGAGACCCAGTACTTC. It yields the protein CAISEEWAGETQYF.

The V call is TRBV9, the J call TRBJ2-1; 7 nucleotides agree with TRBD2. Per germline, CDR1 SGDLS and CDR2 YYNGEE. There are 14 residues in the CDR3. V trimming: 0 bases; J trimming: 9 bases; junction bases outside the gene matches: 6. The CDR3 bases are TGTGCCAGCAGCGTAGCGGCGGGAGAGACTGAGCAGTTCTTC. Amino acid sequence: CASSVAAGETEQFF.

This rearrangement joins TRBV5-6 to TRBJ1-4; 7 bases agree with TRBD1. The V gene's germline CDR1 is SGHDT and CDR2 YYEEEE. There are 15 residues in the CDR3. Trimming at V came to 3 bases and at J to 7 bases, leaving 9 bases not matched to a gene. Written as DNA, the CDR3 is TGTGCCAGCAGCTGGCGGGACAGCCTCGGTGAAAAACTGTTTTTT. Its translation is CASSWRDSLGEKLFF.

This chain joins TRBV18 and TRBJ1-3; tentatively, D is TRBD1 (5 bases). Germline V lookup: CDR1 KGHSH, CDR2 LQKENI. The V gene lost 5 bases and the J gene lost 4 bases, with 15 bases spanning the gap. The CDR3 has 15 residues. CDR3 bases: TGTGCCAGCTCAGGACAAGGGGCGGTCGGAAACACCATATATTTT. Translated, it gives CASSGQGAVGNTIYF.

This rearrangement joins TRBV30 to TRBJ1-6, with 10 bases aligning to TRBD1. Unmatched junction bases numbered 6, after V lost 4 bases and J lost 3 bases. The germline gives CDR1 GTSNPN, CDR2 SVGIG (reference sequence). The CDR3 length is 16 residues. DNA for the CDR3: TGTGCCTGGACAATGACAGGGGGCCTCTATAATTCACCCCTCCACTTT. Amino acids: CAWTMTGGLYNSPLHF.

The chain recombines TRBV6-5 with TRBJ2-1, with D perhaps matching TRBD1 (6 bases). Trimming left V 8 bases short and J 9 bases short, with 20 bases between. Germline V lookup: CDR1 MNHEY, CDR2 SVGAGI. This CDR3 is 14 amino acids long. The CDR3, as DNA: TGTGCCAGCTCCTTGATACGCACCAGGGGTGAGCAGTTCTTC. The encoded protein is CASSLIRTRGEQFF.

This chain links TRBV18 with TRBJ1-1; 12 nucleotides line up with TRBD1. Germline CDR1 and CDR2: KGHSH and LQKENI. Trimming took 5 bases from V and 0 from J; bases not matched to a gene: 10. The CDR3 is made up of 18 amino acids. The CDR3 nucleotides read TGTGCCAGCTCATCCCCGGGACAGGGGGCCGCGGTGAACACTGAAGCTTTCTTT. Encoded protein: CASSSPGQGAAVNTEAFF.

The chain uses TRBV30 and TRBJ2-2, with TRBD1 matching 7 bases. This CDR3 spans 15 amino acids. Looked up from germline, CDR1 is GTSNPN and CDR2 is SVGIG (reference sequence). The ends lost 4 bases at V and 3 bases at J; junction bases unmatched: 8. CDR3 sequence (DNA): TGTGCCTGGATGACAGGGATTGCGTACACCGGGGAGCTGTTTTTT. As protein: CAWMTGIAYTGELFF. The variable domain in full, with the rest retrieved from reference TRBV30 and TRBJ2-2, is SQTIHQWPATLVQPVGSPLSLECTVEGTSNPNLYWYRQAAGRGLQLLFYSVGIGQISSEVPQNLSASRPQDRQFILSSKKLLLSDSGFYLCAWMTGIAYTGELFFGEGSRLTVL.

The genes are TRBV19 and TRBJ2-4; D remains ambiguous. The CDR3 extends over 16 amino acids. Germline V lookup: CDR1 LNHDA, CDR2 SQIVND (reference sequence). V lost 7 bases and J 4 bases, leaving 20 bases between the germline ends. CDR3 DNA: TGTGCCAGTAATGATCGGAAGGCGGATAGTAAAAACATTCAGTACTTC. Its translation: CASNDRKADSKNIQYF. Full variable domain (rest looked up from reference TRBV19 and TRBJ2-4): DGGITQSPKYLFRKEGQNVTLSCEQNLNHDAMYWYRQDPGQGLRLIYYSQIVNDFQKGDIAEGYSVSREKKESFPLTVTSAQKNPTAFYLCASNDRKADSKNIQYFGAGTRLSVL.

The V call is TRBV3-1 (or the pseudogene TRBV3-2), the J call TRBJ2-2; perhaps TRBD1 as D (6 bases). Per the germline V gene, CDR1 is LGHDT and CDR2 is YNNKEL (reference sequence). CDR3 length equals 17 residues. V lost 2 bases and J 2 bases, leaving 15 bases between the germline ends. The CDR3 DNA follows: TGTGCCAGCAGCCAACGATCCGCAGGGGCTAACACCGGGGAGCTGTTTTTT. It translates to CASSQRSAGANTGELFF.

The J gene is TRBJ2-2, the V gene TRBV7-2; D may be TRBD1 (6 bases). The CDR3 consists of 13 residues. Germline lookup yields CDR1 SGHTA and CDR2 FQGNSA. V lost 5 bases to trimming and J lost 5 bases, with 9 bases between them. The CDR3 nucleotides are TGTGCCAGCAGCGCCAGGGGTACCGGGGAGCTGTTTTTT. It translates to CASSARGTGELFF.

CDR3 DNA: TGTGCCAGTAGTAGTGCCCGCGGGGGCAGGGCTTTCTTT. This encodes CASSSARGGRAFF. V and J are TRBV19 and TRBJ1-1, with a tentative D call TRBD1 (6 bases). There are 13 residues in the CDR3. V lost 4 bases to trimming and J lost 11 bases, with 17 bases between them. The germline gives CDR1 LNHDA, CDR2 SQIVND (reference sequence).

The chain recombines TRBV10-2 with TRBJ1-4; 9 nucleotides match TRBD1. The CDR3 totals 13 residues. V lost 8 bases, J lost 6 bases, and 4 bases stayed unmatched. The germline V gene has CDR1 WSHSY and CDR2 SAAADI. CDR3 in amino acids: CASARDRDEKLFF. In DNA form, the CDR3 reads TGCGCCAGCGCTCGGGACAGGGATGAAAAACTGTTTTTT.

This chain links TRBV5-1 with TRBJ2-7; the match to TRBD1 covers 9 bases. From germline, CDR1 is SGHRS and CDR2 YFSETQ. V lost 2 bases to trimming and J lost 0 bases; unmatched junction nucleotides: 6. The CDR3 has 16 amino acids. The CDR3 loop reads CASSFPRDRVSYEQYF. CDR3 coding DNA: TGCGCCAGCAGCTTCCCCCGGGACAGGGTCTCCTACGAGCAGTACTTC.

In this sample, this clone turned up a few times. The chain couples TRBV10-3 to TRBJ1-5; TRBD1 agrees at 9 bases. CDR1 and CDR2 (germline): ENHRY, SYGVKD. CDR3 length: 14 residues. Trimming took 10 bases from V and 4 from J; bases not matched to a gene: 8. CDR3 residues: CATYSGTGNQPQHF. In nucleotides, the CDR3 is TGTGCCACCTACTCCGGGACAGGGAATCAGCCCCAGCATTTT.

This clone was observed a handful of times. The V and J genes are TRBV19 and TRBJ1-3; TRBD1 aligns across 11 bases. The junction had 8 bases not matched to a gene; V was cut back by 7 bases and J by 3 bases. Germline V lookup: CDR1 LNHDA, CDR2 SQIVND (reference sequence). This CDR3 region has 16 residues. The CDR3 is CASTIGQGAGGNTIYF. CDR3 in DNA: TGTGCCAGTACCATCGGACAGGGGGCGGGTGGAAACACCATATATTTT. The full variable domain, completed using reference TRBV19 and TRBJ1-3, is DGGITQSPKYLFRKEGQNVTLSCEQNLNHDAMYWYRQDPGQGLRLIYYSQIVNDFQKGDIAEGYSVSREKKESFPLTVTSAQKNPTAFYLCASTIGQGAGGNTIYFGEGSWLTVV.

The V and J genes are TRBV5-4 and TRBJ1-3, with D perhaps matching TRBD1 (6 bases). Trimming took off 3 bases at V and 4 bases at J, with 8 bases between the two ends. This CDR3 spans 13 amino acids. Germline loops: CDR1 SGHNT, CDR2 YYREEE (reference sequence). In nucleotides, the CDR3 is TGTGCCAGCAGCTCAGGGGCGGGAAACACCATATATTTT. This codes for CASSSGAGNTIYF.